These 7 T cell receptor beta chains originate from one sample sequenced in a study of shared clonotypes between healthy human individuals. Naive CD8 isolation took CD45RO-negative cells positively selected for CCR7 and excluded terminally differentiated effector memory CD45RA+ cells. TCRdb's copy holds only in-frame clones and misses some; the assay was immunoSEQ multiplex PCR. The table lists approximately 1.9 million clones, 93% of them singletons. Sequencing used naive CD8+ T cells from PBMCs. The receptors derive from a young man in good health. Some clones in this sample may be carry-over from other donors' samples.

This chain uses TRBV28 with TRBJ1-1; D is uncertain. The V gene's germline CDR1 is MDHEN and CDR2 SYDVKM. The CDR3 contains 15 residues. Trimming stripped 2 bases from V and 1 base from J, with 11 bases between. CDR3 DNA sequence: TGTGCCAGCAGTTTAGCGGGCTCCGAGAACACTGAAGCTTTCTTT. Its protein product is CASSLAGSENTEAFF.

J is TRBJ2-1 and V is TRBV10-1, with D possibly TRBD1 on 5 matching bases. The germline V gene encodes CDR1 WNHNN and CDR2 SYGVQD (reference sequence). This CDR3 is 15 amino acids long. The germline V and J ends were trimmed by 4 bases and 3 bases, with 13 bases remaining between them. CDR3 coding DNA: TGCGCCAGCAGTGTCGAAGGGGCTAACTACAATGAGCAGTTCTTC. It specifies CASSVEGANYNEQFF.

V gene TRBV2 combines with J gene TRBJ1-1, with 8 bases that match TRBD1. With V trimmed by 4 bases and J by 7 bases, 8 bases remained unmatched. This CDR3 spans 14 amino acids. The germline CDR1 and CDR2 sequences are SNHLY and FYNNEI. The DNA for the CDR3 is TGTGCCAGCAGTGGTGGTCAGGGGGCGAATGAAGCTTTCTTT. Its protein product is CASSGGQGANEAFF.

The chain is built from TRBV5-5 and TRBJ2-7, with 7 bases aligning to TRBD2. This CDR3 has 16 residues. V shed 4 bases and J 2 bases; nucleotides not matched to a gene: 12. Germline assignment: CDR1 SGHKS and CDR2 YYEKEE (reference sequence). CDR3 amino acids: CASSAVVWGGTYEQYF. CDR3 in DNA: TGTGCCAGCAGCGCAGTAGTCTGGGGGGGAACCTACGAGCAGTACTTC. Drawing the rest from reference TRBV5-5 and TRBJ2-7, the complete variable domain is DAGVTQSPTHLIKTRGQQVTLRCSPISGHKSVSWYQQVLGQGPQFIFQYYEKEERGRGNFPDRFSARQFPNYSSELNVNALLLGDSALYLCASSAVVWGGTYEQYFGPGTRLTVT.

The chain couples TRBV28 to TRBJ2-2; 7 bases align to TRBD2. Germline CDR1 is MDHEN and CDR2 is SYDVKM. There are 17 residues in the CDR3. The V and J ends lost 1 base and 4 bases, in that order; junction bases with no gene match: 9. The chain's CDR3 is CASSLLAGVRGTGELFF. DNA of the CDR3: TGTGCCAGCAGTTTATTGGCGGGAGTAAGAGGCACCGGGGAGCTGTTTTTT.

This chain joins TRBV2 and TRBJ1-2, with D unclear. Germline CDR1 is SNHLY and CDR2 is FYNNEI. The CDR3 loop spans 16 amino acids. Trimming cost V 1 base and J 1 base, with 13 bases left between them. CDR3 protein: CASSEGGEGLNYGYTF. CDR3 sequence (DNA): TGTGCCAGCAGTGAAGGGGGAGAGGGCCTTAACTATGGCTACACCTTC.

V is TRBV11-2 and J is TRBJ2-1; unclear D gene. Trimming left V 3 bases short and J 2 bases short, with 5 bases between. This CDR3 is 13 amino acids long. The germline gives CDR1 SGHAT, CDR2 FQNNGV. This CDR3 reads CASSFHTYNEQFF. DNA for the CDR3: TGTGCCAGCAGCTTTCACACCTACAATGAGCAGTTCTTC.